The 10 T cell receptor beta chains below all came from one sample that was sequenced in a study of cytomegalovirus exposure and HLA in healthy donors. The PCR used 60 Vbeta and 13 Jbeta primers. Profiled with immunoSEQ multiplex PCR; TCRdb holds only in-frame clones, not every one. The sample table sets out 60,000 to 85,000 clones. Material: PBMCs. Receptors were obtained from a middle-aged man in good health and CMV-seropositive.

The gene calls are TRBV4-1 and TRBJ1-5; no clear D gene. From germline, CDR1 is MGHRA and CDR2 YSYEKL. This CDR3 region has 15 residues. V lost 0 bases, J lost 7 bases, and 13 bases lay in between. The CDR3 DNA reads TGCGCCAGCAGCCAAGATGGAGTAAAGGAACAGCCCCAGCATTTT. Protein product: CASSQDGVKEQPQHF.

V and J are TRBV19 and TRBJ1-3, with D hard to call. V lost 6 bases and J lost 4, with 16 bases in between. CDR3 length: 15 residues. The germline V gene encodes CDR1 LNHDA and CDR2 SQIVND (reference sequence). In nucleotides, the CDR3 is TGTGCCAGTAGCCTCACTGCGGGTGCAGGAAACACCATATATTTT. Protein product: CASSLTAGAGNTIYF.

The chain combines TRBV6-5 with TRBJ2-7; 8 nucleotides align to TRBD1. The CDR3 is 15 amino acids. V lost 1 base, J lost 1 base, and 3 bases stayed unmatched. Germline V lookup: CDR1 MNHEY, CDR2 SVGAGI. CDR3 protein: CASSYLQGGSYEQYF. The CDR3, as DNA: TGTGCCAGCAGTTACTTACAGGGGGGATCCTACGAGCAGTACTTC.

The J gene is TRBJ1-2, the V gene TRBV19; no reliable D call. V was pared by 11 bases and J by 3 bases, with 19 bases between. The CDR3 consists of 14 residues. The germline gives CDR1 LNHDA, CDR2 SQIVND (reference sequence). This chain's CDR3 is CASSPLPRDYGYTF. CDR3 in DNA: TGTGCCTCTTCACCCCTACCACGGGACTATGGCTACACCTTC.

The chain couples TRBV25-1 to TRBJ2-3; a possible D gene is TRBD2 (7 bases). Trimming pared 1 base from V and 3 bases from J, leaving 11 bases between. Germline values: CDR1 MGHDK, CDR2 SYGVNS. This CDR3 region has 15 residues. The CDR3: CASSEFGGRTDTQYF. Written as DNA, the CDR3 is TGTGCCAGCAGTGAATTCGGGGGGCGAACAGATACGCAGTATTTT.

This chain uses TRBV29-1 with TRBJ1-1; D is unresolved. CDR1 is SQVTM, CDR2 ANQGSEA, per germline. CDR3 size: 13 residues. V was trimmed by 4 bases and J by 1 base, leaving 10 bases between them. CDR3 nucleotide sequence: TGCAGCGTTGTGTCCGGTAGGAACACTGAAGCTTTCTTT. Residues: CSVVSGRNTEAFF. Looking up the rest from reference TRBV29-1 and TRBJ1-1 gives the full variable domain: SAVISQKPSRDICQRGTSLTIQCQVDSQVTMMFWYRQQPGQSLTLIATANQGSEATYESGFVIDKFPISRPNLTFSTLTVSNMSPEDSSIYLCSVVSGRNTEAFFGQGTRLTVV.

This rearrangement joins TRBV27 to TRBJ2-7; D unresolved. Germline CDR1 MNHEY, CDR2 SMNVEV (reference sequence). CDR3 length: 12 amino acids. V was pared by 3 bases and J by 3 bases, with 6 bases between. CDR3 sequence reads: CASSFWNYEQYV. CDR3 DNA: TGTGCCAGCAGTTTTTGGAACTACGAGCAGTACGTC.

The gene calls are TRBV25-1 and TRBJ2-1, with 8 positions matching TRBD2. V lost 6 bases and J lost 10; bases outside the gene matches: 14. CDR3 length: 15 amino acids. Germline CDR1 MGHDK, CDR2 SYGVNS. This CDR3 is CASSGQGTSLYEQFF. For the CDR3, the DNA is TGTGCCAGCAGCGGGCAGGGGACTAGTCTGTACGAGCAGTTCTTC.

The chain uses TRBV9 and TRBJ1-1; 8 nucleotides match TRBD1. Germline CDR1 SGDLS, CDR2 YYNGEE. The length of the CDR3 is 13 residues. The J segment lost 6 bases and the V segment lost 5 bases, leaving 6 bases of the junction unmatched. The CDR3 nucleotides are TGTGCCAGCAGAGCCGGACAGGGATCTGAAGCTTTCTTT. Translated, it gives CASRAGQGSEAFF.

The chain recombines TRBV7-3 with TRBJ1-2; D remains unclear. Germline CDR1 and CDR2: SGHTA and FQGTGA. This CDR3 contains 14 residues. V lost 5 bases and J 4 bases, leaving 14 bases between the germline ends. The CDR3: CASSPTRDGYGYTF. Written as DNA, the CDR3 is TGTGCCAGCAGCCCAACGAGGGATGGCTATGGCTACACCTTC.